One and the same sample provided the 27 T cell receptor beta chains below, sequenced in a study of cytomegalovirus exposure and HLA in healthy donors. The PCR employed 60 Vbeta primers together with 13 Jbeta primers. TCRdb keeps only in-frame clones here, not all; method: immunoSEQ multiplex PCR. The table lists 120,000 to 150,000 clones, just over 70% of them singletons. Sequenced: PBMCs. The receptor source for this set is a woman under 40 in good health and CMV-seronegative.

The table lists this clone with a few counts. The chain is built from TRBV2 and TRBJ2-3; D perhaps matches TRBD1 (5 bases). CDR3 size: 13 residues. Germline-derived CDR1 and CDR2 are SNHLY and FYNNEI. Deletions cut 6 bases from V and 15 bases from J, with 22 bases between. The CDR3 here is CASRNSLQGFHYF. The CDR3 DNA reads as TGTGCCAGCAGAAATTCCCTTCAGGGTTTTCATTATTTT.

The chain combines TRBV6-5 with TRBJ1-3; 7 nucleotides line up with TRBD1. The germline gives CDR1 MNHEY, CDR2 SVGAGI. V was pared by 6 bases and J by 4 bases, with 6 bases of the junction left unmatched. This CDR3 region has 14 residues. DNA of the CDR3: TGTGCCAGCAGACCTCCGGGACAGGGAAACACCATATATTTT. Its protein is CASRPPGQGNTIYF.

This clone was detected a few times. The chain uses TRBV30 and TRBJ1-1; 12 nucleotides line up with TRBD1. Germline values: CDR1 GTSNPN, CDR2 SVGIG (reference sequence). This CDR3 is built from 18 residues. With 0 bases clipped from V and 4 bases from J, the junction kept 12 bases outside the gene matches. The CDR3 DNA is TGTGCCTGGAGTGTCCAAGGGACAGGGGGCTTGTCGGGCACTGAAGCTTTCTTT. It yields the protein CAWSVQGTGGLSGTEAFF.

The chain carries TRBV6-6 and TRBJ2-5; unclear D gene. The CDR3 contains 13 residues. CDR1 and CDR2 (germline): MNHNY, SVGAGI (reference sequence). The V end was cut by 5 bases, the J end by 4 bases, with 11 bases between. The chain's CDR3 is CASSLGLVETQYF. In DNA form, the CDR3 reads TGTGCCAGCAGTCTAGGTTTGGTAGAGACCCAGTACTTC.

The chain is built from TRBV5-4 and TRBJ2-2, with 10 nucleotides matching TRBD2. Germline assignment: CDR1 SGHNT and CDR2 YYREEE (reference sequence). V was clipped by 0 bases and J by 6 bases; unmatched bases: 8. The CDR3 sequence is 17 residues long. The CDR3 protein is CASSLGGAGGPAGELFF. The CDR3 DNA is TGTGCCAGCAGCTTGGGGGGAGCGGGGGGGCCGGCCGGGGAGCTGTTTTTT.

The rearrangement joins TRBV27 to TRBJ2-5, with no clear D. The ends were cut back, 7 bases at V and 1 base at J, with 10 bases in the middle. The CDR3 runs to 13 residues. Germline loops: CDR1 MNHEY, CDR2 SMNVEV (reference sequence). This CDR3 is CASKAQPQETQYF. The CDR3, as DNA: TGTGCCAGCAAAGCCCAACCCCAAGAGACCCAGTACTTC.

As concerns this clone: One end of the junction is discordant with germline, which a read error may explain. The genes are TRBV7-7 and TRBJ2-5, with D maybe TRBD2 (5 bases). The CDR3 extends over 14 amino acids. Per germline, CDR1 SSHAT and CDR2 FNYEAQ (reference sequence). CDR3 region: CASSENTRPETQYF. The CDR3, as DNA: TGTGCTAGCAGCGAAAATACTAGGCCGGAGACCCAGTACTTC.

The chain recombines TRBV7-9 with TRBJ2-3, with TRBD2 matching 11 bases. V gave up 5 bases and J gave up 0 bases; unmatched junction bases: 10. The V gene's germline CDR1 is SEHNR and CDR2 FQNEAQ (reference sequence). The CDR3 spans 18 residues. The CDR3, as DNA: TGTGCCAGCAGCCGAGGGACTAGCGGAGACGCTAGCACAGATACGCAGTATTTT. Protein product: CASSRGTSGDASTDTQYF.

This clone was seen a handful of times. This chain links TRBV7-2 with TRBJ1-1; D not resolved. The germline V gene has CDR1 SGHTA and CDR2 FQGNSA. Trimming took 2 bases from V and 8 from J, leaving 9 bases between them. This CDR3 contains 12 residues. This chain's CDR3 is CASSLRMSEAFF. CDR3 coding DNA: TGTGCCAGCAGCTTACGAATGAGCGAAGCTTTCTTT. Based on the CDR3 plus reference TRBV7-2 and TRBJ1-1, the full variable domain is GAGVSQSPSNKVTEKGKDVELRCDPISGHTALYWYRQSLGQGLEFLIYFQGNSAPDKSGLPSDRFSAERTGGSVSTLTIQRTQQEDSAVYLCASSLRMSEAFFGQGTRLTVV.

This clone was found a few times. DNA of the CDR3: TGTGCCAGTAGTATAACAGGGCTTAGCTCTGGGGCCAACGTCCTGACTTTC. Translated, it gives CASSITGLSSGANVLTF. The V and J genes are TRBV19 and TRBJ2-6, with D possibly matching TRBD1 (6 bases). Per germline, CDR1 LNHDA and CDR2 SQIVND (reference sequence). V gave up 2 bases and J gave up 0 bases, with 11 bases separating them. The CDR3 runs to 17 residues.

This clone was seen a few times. The CDR3 bases are TGTGCCAGCAGCCGAGACAGGGGCCAGGCCCATGGCTACACCTTC. Its translation: CASSRDRGQAHGYTF. This chain connects TRBV6-5 to TRBJ1-2, with 8 bases that match TRBD1. The germline gives CDR1 MNHEY, CDR2 SVGAGI. The CDR3 covers 15 residues. V lost 6 bases and J lost 6; bases outside the gene matches: 12.

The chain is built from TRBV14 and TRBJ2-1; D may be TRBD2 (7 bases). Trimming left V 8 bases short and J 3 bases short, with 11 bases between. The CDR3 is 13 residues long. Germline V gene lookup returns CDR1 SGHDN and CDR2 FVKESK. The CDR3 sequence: CASRGAVYNEQFF. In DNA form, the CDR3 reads TGTGCCAGCCGGGGGGCCGTCTACAATGAGCAGTTCTTC.

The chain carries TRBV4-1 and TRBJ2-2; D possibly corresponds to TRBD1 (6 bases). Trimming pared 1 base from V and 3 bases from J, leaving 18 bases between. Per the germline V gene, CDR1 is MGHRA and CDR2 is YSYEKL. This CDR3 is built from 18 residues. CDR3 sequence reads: CASSQVPGQRGHTGELFF. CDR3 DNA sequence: TGCGCCAGCAGCCAAGTCCCTGGACAGCGTGGACACACCGGGGAGCTGTTTTTT.

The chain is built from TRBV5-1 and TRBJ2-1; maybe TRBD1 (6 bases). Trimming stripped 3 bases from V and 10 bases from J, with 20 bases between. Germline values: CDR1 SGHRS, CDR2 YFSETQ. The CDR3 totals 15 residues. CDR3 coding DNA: TGCGCCAGCAGCTGGGGGCCAGGGGAAACGGGGGAGCAGTTCTTC. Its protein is CASSWGPGETGEQFF.

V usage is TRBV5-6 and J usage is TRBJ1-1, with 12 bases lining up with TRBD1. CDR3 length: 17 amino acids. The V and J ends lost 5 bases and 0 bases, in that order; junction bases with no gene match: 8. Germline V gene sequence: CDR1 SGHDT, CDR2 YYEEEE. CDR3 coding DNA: TGTGCCAGCAGTTACTCCGGGACAGGGGGCATGAACACTGAAGCTTTCTTT. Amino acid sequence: CASSYSGTGGMNTEAFF. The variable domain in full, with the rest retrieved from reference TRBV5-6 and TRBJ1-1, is DAGVTQSPTHLIKTRGQQVTLRCSPKSGHDTVSWYQQALGQGPQFIFQYYEEEERQRGNFPDRFSGHQFPNYSSELNVNALLLGDSALYLCASSYSGTGGMNTEAFFGQGTRLTVV.

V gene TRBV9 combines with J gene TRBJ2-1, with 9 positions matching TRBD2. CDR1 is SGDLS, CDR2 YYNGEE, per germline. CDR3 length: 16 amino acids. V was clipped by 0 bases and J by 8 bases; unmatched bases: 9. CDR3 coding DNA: TGTGCCAGCAGCGTAGGGCTAGCGGGAATATTCGATGAGCAGTTCTTC. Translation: CASSVGLAGIFDEQFF.

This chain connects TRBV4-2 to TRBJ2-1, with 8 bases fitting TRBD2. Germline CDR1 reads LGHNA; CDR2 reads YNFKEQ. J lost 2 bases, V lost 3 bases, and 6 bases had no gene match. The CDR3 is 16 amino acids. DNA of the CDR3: TGTGCCAGCAGCCACAAGCGGGAGCCAACCTACAATGAGCAGTTCTTC. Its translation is CASSHKREPTYNEQFF.

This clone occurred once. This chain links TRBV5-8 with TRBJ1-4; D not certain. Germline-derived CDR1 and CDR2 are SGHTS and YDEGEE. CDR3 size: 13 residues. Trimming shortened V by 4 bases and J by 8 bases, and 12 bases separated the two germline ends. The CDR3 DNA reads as TGTGCCAGCAGCCCCCACGGGGTCGAAAAACTGTTTTTT. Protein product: CASSPHGVEKLFF.

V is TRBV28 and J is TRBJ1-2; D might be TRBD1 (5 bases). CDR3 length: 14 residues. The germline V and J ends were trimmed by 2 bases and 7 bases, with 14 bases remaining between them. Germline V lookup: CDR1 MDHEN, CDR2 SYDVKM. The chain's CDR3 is CASSLGPQRGGYTF. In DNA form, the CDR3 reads TGTGCCAGCAGTTTAGGGCCGCAAAGGGGTGGCTACACCTTC.

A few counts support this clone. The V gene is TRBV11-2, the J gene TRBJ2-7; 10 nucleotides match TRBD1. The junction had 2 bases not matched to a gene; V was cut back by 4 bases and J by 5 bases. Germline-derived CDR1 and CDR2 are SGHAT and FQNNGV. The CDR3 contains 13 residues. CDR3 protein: CASSWGQGHEQYF. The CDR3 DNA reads TGTGCCAGCAGCTGGGGACAGGGGCACGAGCAGTACTTC.

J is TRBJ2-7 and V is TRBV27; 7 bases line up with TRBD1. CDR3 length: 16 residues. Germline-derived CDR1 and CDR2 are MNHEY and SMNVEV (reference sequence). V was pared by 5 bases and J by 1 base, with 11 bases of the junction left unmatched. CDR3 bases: TGTGCCAGCAGTCCGGCCCAGGGGGTAGGATCCTACGAGCAGTACTTC. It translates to CASSPAQGVGSYEQYF.

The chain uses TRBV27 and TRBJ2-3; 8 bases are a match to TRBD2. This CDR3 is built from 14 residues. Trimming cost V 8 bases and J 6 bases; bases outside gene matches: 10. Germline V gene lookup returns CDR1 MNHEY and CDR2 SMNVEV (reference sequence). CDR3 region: CASATGGALDTQYF. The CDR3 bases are TGTGCCAGCGCCACGGGGGGGGCTCTGGATACGCAGTATTTT.

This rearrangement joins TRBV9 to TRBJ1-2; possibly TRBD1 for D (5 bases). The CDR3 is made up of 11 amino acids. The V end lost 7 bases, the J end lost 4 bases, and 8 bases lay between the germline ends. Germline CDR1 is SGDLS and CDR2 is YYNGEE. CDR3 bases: TGTGCCAGCGGGGCAGGCTATGGCTACACCTTC. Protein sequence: CASGAGYGYTF.

CDR3 in DNA: TGTGCCAGCAGCCATGACGCGGGACAGCGCACAGATACGCAGTATTTT. Protein: CASSHDAGQRTDTQYF. The chain carries TRBV4-2 and TRBJ2-3, with D possibly being TRBD1 (7 bases). The CDR3 has 16 residues. The V gene's germline CDR1 is LGHNA and CDR2 YNFKEQ. Deletions cut 3 bases from V and 1 base from J, with 14 bases between.

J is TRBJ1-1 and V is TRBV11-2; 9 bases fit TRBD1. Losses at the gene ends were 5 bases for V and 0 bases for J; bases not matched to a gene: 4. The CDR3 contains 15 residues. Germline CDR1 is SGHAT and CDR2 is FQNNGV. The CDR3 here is CASSTGQGVNTEAFF. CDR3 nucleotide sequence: TGTGCCAGCAGCACGGGACAGGGAGTGAACACTGAAGCTTTCTTT.

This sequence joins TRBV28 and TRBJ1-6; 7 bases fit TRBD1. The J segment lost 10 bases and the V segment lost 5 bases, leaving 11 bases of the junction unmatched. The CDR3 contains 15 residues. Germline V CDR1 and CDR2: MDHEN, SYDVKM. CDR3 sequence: CASSAYPGGRSPLHF. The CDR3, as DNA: TGTGCCAGCAGTGCCTATCCAGGGGGACGATCACCCCTCCACTTT.

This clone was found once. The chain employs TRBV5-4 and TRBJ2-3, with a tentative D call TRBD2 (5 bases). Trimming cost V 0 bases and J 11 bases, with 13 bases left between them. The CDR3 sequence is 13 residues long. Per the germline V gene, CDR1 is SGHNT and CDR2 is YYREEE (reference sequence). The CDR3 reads CASSLVAEGRQYF. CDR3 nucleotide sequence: TGTGCCAGCAGCTTGGTGGCAGAAGGGAGGCAGTATTTT.